This TCR beta chain was observed in a study of T-cell reconstitution after alpha-beta-depleted transplantation in children. Study results and limitations: T-cell counts and diversity at one year following transplant were attributed mainly to newly produced T cells. Some patients' high day-60 TCRbeta diversity was attributed to recipient cells surviving conditioning. Reportedly, alpha-beta T cells present about two months post-transplant originated from several hundred expanded clones of graft origin.

This clonotype was detected ten times or more. Antigen: not known. Unique molecular identifiers were built into the TCRbeta library. MiXCR, applied by TCRdb to the PCR reads, yields one record per CDR3 protein. The sample has tens of thousands of distinct CDR3 sequences, less than 6% seen once. The sample consisted of PBMCs, mostly from graft donor cells, taken 60 days after TCRalphabeta/CD19-depleted stem cell transplant. The receptor was derived from a female patient under 10 years old who had a stem cell transplant for aplastic anemia, so the T cells may come from the graft donor.

The CDR3 spells CASSIRGSSYNEQFF. The CDR3 DNA reads as TGCGCCAGCAGCATCCGAGGGAGCTCCTACAATGAGCAGTTCTTC. The chain carries TRBV5-1 and TRBJ2-1; D perhaps matches TRBD2 (5 bases). The ends were cut back, 4 bases at V and 0 bases at J, with 11 bases in the middle. Germline loops: CDR1 SGHRS, CDR2 YFSETQ. This CDR3 has 15 residues. The full variable domain, rest sourced from reference TRBV5-1 and TRBJ2-1, is KAGVTQTPRYLIKTRGQQVTLSCSPISGHRSVSWYQQTPGQGLQFLFEYFSETQRNKGNFPGRFSGRQFSNSRSEMNVSTLELGDSALYLCASSIRGSSYNEQFFGPGTRLTVL.